The clone carrying this T cell receptor beta chain came up a few times. These data originate in a study of T-cell reconstitution after alpha-beta-depleted transplantation in children. This CDR3 is 17 amino acids long. Trimming at V came to 5 bases and at J to 6 bases, leaving 11 bases not matched to a gene. Researchers prepared the TCRbeta library using unique molecular identifiers, the study reports. From the PCR reads, TCRdb called clonotypes with MiXCR, one entry per CDR3 protein. The data show about 500,000 distinct CDR3 sequences, with 30% to 35% seen just once and approximately 2.3% held by the top ten.

The TCR originated in a human donor who donated a stem cell graft to a child with aplastic anemia. This rearrangement joins TRBV12-3 or TRBV12-4 to TRBJ2-3; 13 bases align to TRBD2. Sample: PBMCs from the stem cell graft donor, taken from the stem cell graft. CDR3 sequence: CASSPGTSGNYPDTQYF. The DNA of the CDR3 is TGTGCCAGCAGTCCGGGGACTAGCGGGAACTATCCGGATACGCAGTATTTT.